Listed here are 12 T cell receptor beta chains from one sample, sequenced in a study of T cells in Graves' hyperthyroidism and ophthalmopathy. RNA transcripts provided the source from which TCR beta CDR3 regions were amplified. A first-round RT-PCR of the TCR CDR3 used the HTBI primer set. From the multiplex PCR reads, TCRdb called clonotypes with MiXCR, one entry per CDR3 protein. The sample gives 220,000 or so distinct CDR3 sequences, about a sixth of which show up once; around 28% is in the top ten. Sequenced sample: blood. The receptors shown here come from a woman aged 18-29 years with Graves' ophthalmopathy.

This clonotype was seen at least ten times. The V and J genes are TRBV18 and TRBJ2-3; D is tentatively TRBD1 or TRBD2 (5 bases each). The CDR3 length is 14 residues. Deletions cut 0 bases from V and 4 bases from J, with 8 bases between. CDR1 KGHSH and CDR2 LQKENI come from the germline V gene. The CDR3 sequence is CASSPPGDPDTQYF. CDR3 bases: TGTGCCAGCTCACCACCGGGGGACCCAGATACGCAGTATTTT.

This chain connects TRBV19 to TRBJ1-1; weak D call: TRBD1 (5 bases). Germline V gives CDR1 LNHDA, CDR2 SQIVND (reference sequence). Trimming removed 7 bases at V and 7 bases at J, with 22 bases between. The CDR3 contains 15 residues. This chain's CDR3 is CASTPHGEGTIEAFF. In nucleotides, the CDR3 is TGTGCCAGTACCCCACACGGGGAGGGGACCATTGAAGCTTTCTTT.

This clonotype showed up many times. V gene TRBV20-1 combines with J gene TRBJ2-5, with 10 bases matching TRBD2. The germline gives CDR1 DFQATT, CDR2 SNEGSKA (reference sequence). V lost 0 bases, J lost 4 bases, and 5 bases stayed unmatched. The CDR3 length is 15 residues. In nucleotides, the CDR3 is TGCAGTGCTAGAGATTCGCTAGCGGGGGCAGAGACCCAGTACTTC. Its translation: CSARDSLAGAETQYF.

This clonotype has a count of ten or more. The rearrangement uses TRBV6-1 and TRBJ2-5; no clear D. Germline CDR1 and CDR2: MNHNS and SASEGT. The CDR3 runs to 18 residues. V was pared by 5 bases and J by 1 base, with 23 bases between. The CDR3 sequence is CASSYLYLAAEGQETQYF. The CDR3 DNA reads TGTGCCAGCAGTTATCTTTACCTTGCGGCAGAAGGCCAAGAGACCCAGTACTTC.

This clonotype was observed a handful of times. This chain connects TRBV9 to TRBJ2-5; possible D gene TRBD2, 6 bases. Germline lookup yields CDR1 SGDLS and CDR2 YYNGEE. CDR3 length: 13 residues. Trimming cost V 4 bases and J 4 bases, with 11 bases left between them. CDR3 bases: TGTGCCAGCAGCCCCTATAGCGGAGAGACCCAGTACTTC. This translates into CASSPYSGETQYF.

This clonotype came up many times. The V and J genes are TRBV6-1 and TRBJ2-5, with D perhaps being TRBD1 or TRBD2 (6 bases each). Trimming removed 6 bases at V and 5 bases at J, with 13 bases between. The CDR3 totals 13 residues. CDR1 is MNHNS and CDR2 is SASEGT in the germline V gene. CDR3 nucleotide sequence: TGTGCCAGCAGCTACAGGGAGGCCGAGACCCAGTACTTC. Its protein product is CASSYREAETQYF.

Ten or more counts support this clonotype. This chain links TRBV11-3 with TRBJ2-1; TRBD2 is a possible D gene (5 bases). Germline assignment: CDR1 SGHNT and CDR2 YENEEA. The CDR3 is 17 amino acids. Trimming took 3 bases from V and 0 from J, leaving 15 bases between them. CDR3 protein: CASSLLMEGSSYNEQFF. The CDR3 DNA is TGTGCCAGCAGCTTGTTGATGGAAGGGAGCTCCTACAATGAGCAGTTCTTC.

On this clonotype: A much larger clone lies a single base off, so this may be a read error. The chain couples TRBV6-5 to TRBJ1-2; D is uncertain. V gave up 4 bases and J gave up 6 bases, with 6 bases separating them. CDR3 size: 11 residues. The germline V gene has CDR1 MNHEY and CDR2 SVGAGI. CDR3 bases: TGTGCCAGCAGTTCAGACGATGGCTACACCTTC. Its protein is CASSSDDGYTF.

This clonotype was recorded at least ten times. V gene TRBV12-3 or TRBV12-4 combines with J gene TRBJ2-3, with D perhaps being TRBD1 or TRBD2 (5 bases each). This CDR3 has 14 residues. V was cut by 6 bases and J by 0 bases, with 10 bases left in between. Here the CDR3 reads CASSGTVSTDTQYF. For the CDR3, the DNA is TGTGCCAGCAGCGGGACGGTGAGCACAGATACGCAGTATTTT.

This clonotype was detected ten times or more. V is TRBV20-1 and J is TRBJ2-5; no clear D gene. Trimming cost V 1 base and J 1 base, with 10 bases left between them. Germline V gene data show CDR1 as DFQATT and CDR2 as SNEGSKA (reference sequence). This CDR3 has 14 residues. The CDR3 here is CSARGPLTQETQYF. Here the CDR3 DNA reads TGCAGTGCTAGAGGACCGCTGACCCAAGAGACCCAGTACTTC.

This clonotype was observed many times. The gene calls are TRBV20-1 and TRBJ1-1; TRBD1 might be the D (5 bases). Germline CDR1 reads DFQATT; CDR2 reads SNEGSKA (reference sequence). The V end lost 7 bases, the J end lost 8 bases, and 11 bases lay between the germline ends. The CDR3 consists of 10 residues. In nucleotides, the CDR3 is TGCAGTGGCCCGGGGGAGGAAGCTTTCTTT. Its translation: CSGPGEEAFF.

The sample holds many counts of this clonotype. The chain couples TRBV6-6 to TRBJ1-1; unclear D gene. The CDR3 loop spans 15 amino acids. V was shortened by 0 bases and J by 2 bases, with 10 bases between the two germline ends. CDR1 and CDR2 from the germline V gene are MNHNY and SVGAGI (reference sequence). The CDR3 DNA reads as TGTGCCAGCAGTTACTCAAGGATTTTAAACACTGAAGCTTTCTTT. This translates into CASSYSRILNTEAFF.